This passage covers 29 T cell receptor beta chains from one sample sequenced in a study of Ad26.COV2.S vaccination and SARS-CoV-2 variants. Sequencing used immunoSEQ multiplex PCR; TCRdb keeps in-frame clones, though not all of them. This table holds around 400,000 clones, 83% found once. Treatment meaning: roughly 19 received Ad26.COV2.S at low or high dose, single or two shots; several received placebo; per-sample allocation not given. All samples were drawn on day 63, counting from the first vaccine or placebo injection. This specimen was peripheral blood, taken in a trial of Ad26.COV2.S vaccine versus placebo. These receptors were obtained from a person aged 18-60 years who received the Ad26.COV2.S COVID-19 vaccine or a placebo.

This clone was seen just once. The chain combines TRBV6-5 with TRBJ2-7, with TRBD1 matching over 8 bases. Germline-derived CDR1 and CDR2 are MNHEY and SVGAGI. V shed 5 bases, J shed 5 bases, and the junction held 5 bases outside the gene matches. The CDR3 loop spans 13 amino acids. The CDR3 sequence: CASSTGTGNEQYF. CDR3 sequence (DNA): TGTGCCAGCAGTACCGGGACAGGCAACGAGCAGTACTTC.

The chain couples TRBV30 to TRBJ2-7; maybe TRBD2 (5 bases). Germline assignment: CDR1 GTSNPN and CDR2 SVGIG (reference sequence). This CDR3 has 12 residues. Between the trimmed V and J ends, which lost 0 bases and 7 bases, there was a span of 10 bases. CDR3 bases: TGTGCCTGGAGTGTAGAGACGGGGGAGCAGTACTTC. Its protein product is CAWSVETGEQYF.

The chain joins TRBV11-2 to TRBJ2-3; D tentatively reads TRBD1 or TRBD2 (6 bases each). With 3 bases removed from V and 0 bases from J, the gap between germline ends came to 10 bases. The CDR3 contains 15 residues. Germline values: CDR1 SGHAT, CDR2 FQNNGV. This CDR3 is CASSFAGHSTDTQYF. CDR3 in DNA: TGTGCCAGCAGCTTCGCGGGACACAGCACAGATACGCAGTATTTT. Complete variable domain (other parts from reference TRBV11-2 and TRBJ2-3): EAGVAQSPRYKIIEKRQSVAFWCNPISGHATLYWYQQILGQGPKLLIQFQNNGVVDDSQLPKDRFSAERLKGVDSTLKIQPAKLEDSAVYLCASSFAGHSTDTQYFGPGTRLTVL.

The chain has TRBV20-1 and TRBJ2-7, with D hard to call. V shed 3 bases and J shed 5 bases, with 8 bases lying between them. The CDR3 spans 11 residues. Per germline, CDR1 DFQATT and CDR2 SNEGSKA (reference sequence). Here the CDR3 reads CSARAVNEQYF. The CDR3, as DNA: TGCAGTGCTAGGGCTGTAAACGAGCAGTACTTC.

This sequence joins TRBV6-2 or TRBV6-3 and TRBJ2-3; 7 nucleotides align to TRBD2. Trimming cost V 2 bases and J 7 bases; bases outside gene matches: 9. There are 15 residues in the CDR3. Germline CDR1 and CDR2: MNHEY and SVGEGT. In DNA form, the CDR3 reads TGTGCCAGCAGTTACCTGGCGGGGGTGAGAAATACGCAGTATTTT. Encoded protein: CASSYLAGVRNTQYF.

The rearrangement links TRBV4-3 to TRBJ2-1; D ambiguous. Germline CDR1 LGHNA, CDR2 YSLEER. CDR3 length: 14 amino acids. Trimming pared 6 bases from V and 1 base from J, leaving 10 bases between. CDR3 loop: CASSIQRSYNEQFF. In DNA form, the CDR3 reads TGCGCCAGCAGTATACAGAGGTCCTACAATGAGCAGTTCTTC.

The chain combines TRBV11-2 with TRBJ2-7; 8 bases are shared with TRBD2. Germline loops: CDR1 SGHAT, CDR2 FQNNGV. The CDR3 is made up of 15 amino acids. With 5 bases clipped from V and 3 bases from J, the junction kept 9 bases outside the gene matches. DNA for the CDR3: TGTGCCAGCAGCCCCCGGGGGGGGAAACTCTACGAGCAGTACTTC. It translates to CASSPRGGKLYEQYF.

This chain joins TRBV19 and TRBJ1-2; perhaps TRBD1 as D (5 bases). CDR1 is LNHDA and CDR2 is SQIVND in the germline V gene (reference sequence). The V end lost 8 bases, the J end lost 0 bases, and 13 bases lay between the germline ends. The CDR3 loop spans 14 amino acids. DNA for the CDR3: TGTGCCAGTCTTGGACGGGGGGCTAACTATGGCTACACCTTC. Encoded protein: CASLGRGANYGYTF.

The chain is built from TRBV11-2 and TRBJ1-2, with D unclear. This CDR3 comprises 16 residues. Germline CDR1 is SGHAT and CDR2 is FQNNGV. Trimming removed 2 bases at V and 2 bases at J, with 15 bases between. In nucleotides, the CDR3 is TGTGCCAGCAGCTTAAGGAACGGCGGACTCAACTATGGCTACACCTTC. Amino acids: CASSLRNGGLNYGYTF.

The chain links TRBV7-9 to TRBJ2-7; possibly TRBD2 for D (6 bases). V lost 6 bases, J lost 3 bases, and 18 bases lay in between. The CDR3 totals 15 residues. Germline values: CDR1 SEHNR, CDR2 FQNEAQ (reference sequence). The CDR3 region is CASSLARGILYEQYF. The CDR3 nucleotides read TGTGCCAGCAGTCTCGCCCGGGGGATCCTCTACGAGCAGTACTTC. Variable domain in full (rest from reference TRBV7-9 and TRBJ2-7): DTGVSQNPRHKITKRGQNVTFRCDPISEHNRLYWYRQTLGQGPEFLTYFQNEAQLEKSRLLSDRFSAERPKGSFSTLEIQRTEQGDSAMYLCASSLARGILYEQYFGPGTRLTVT.

The rearrangement uses TRBV4-1 and TRBJ2-7; 9 bases fit TRBD1. V dropped 4 bases and J dropped 4; count of bases not matched to a gene: 5. There are 14 residues in the CDR3. Germline CDR1 reads MGHRA; CDR2 reads YSYEKL. CDR3 sequence reads: CASSPTGGEYEQYF. CDR3 sequence (DNA): TGCGCCAGCAGCCCGACAGGGGGTGAATACGAGCAGTACTTC.

This chain joins TRBV19 and TRBJ2-3, with D tentatively TRBD2 (5 bases). This CDR3 contains 12 residues. The V and J ends lost 3 bases and 11 bases respectively, with 12 bases between them. Germline CDR1 is LNHDA and CDR2 is SQIVND (reference sequence). CDR3 region: CASSIGGGEQYF. Written as DNA, the CDR3 is TGTGCCAGTAGTATTGGAGGAGGCGAGCAGTATTTT.

The chain is built from TRBV18 and TRBJ2-5; no clear D gene. Deletions cut 0 bases from V and 5 bases from J, with 22 bases between. From germline, CDR1 is KGHSH and CDR2 LQKENI. The CDR3 is 18 amino acids. CDR3 sequence reads: CASSPPGPTDGPWETQYF. The CDR3 DNA is TGTGCCAGCTCACCACCCGGGCCTACGGATGGGCCGTGGGAGACCCAGTACTTC. Supplemented by reference TRBV18 and TRBJ2-5, the full variable domain reads NAGVMQNPRHLVRRRGQEARLRCSPMKGHSHVYWYRQLPEEGLKFMVYLQKENIIDESGMPKERFSAEFPKEGPSILRIQQVVRGDSAAYFCASSPPGPTDGPWETQYFGPGTRLLVL.

The rearrangement links TRBV4-3 to TRBJ2-3; D is possibly TRBD1 or TRBD2 (5 bases each). This CDR3 has 13 residues. From germline, CDR1 is LGHNA and CDR2 YSLEER. Trimming cost V 4 bases and J 5 bases, with 10 bases left between them. The CDR3 DNA reads TGCGCCAGCAGCCCGAGGGGCGGAGATACGCAGTATTTT. This translates into CASSPRGGDTQYF.

The chain employs TRBV3-1 (or the pseudogene TRBV3-2) and TRBJ1-6; D remains ambiguous. There are 13 residues in the CDR3. Between the trimmed V and J ends, which lost 3 bases and 13 bases, there was a span of 13 bases. In germline, CDR1 is LGHDT, CDR2 YNNKEL (reference sequence). CDR3 in amino acids: CASSHTTASPLHF. CDR3 bases: TGTGCCAGCAGCCACACAACAGCGTCTCCCCTCCACTTT.

The gene calls are TRBV21-1 and TRBJ2-1; the tabulated D call, TRBD2, remains unverified against the DNA. TRBV21-1 corresponds to a pseudogene. The CDR3 runs 19 residues. The CDR3 loop is CASSKPSREERDYGNEQFF. CDR3 nucleotides: TGTGCCAGCAGCAAACCTAGTAGGGAAGAGCGGGATTATGGCAATGAGCAGTTCTTC.

The rearrangement joins TRBV11-1 to TRBJ2-4; D unclear. Trimming pared 3 bases from V and 5 bases from J, leaving 5 bases between. Germline V gene data show CDR1 as SGHAT and CDR2 as FQDESV (reference sequence). The CDR3 length is 12 residues. CDR3 nucleotides: TGTGCCAGCAGCTTCCGACAAAACATTCAGTACTTC. It yields the protein CASSFRQNIQYF. Filled out from reference TRBV11-1 and TRBJ2-4, the complete variable domain reads EAEVAQSPRYKITEKSQAVAFWCDPISGHATLYWYRQILGQGPELLVQFQDESVVDDSQLPKDRFSAERLKGVDSTLKIQPAELGDSAMYLCASSFRQNIQYFGAGTRLSVL.

The genes are TRBV9 and TRBJ1-4; TRBD1 agrees at 8 bases. Unmatched junction bases numbered 12, after V lost 0 bases and J lost 5 bases. This CDR3 is built from 18 residues. CDR1 is SGDLS and CDR2 is YYNGEE in the germline V gene. CDR3 in amino acids: CASSVGKRETGANEKLFF. The DNA of the CDR3 is TGTGCCAGCAGCGTAGGTAAAAGAGAGACAGGGGCAAATGAAAAACTGTTTTTT. The variable domain in full, completed from reference TRBV9 and TRBJ1-4, reads DSGVTQTPKHLITATGQRVTLRCSPRSGDLSVYWYQQSLDQGLQFLIQYYNGEERAKGNILERFSAQQFPDLHSELNLSSLELGDSALYFCASSVGKRETGANEKLFFGSGTQLSVL.

The CDR3 loop reads CAWSVQGSNQPQHF. As DNA, the CDR3 is TGTGCCTGGAGTGTACAAGGGAGCAATCAGCCCCAGCATTTT. The chain combines TRBV30 with TRBJ1-5; D unresolved. In germline, CDR1 is GTSNPN, CDR2 SVGIG (reference sequence). The CDR3 length is 14 residues. The germline V and J ends were trimmed by 0 bases and 1 base, with 7 bases remaining between them. Full variable domain (rest looked up from reference TRBV30 and TRBJ1-5): SQTIHQWPATLVQPVGSPLSLECTVEGTSNPNLYWYRQAAGRGLQLLFYSVGIGQISSEVPQNLSASRPQDRQFILSSKKLLLSDSGFYLCAWSVQGSNQPQHFGDGTRLSIL.

The chain employs TRBV5-8 and TRBJ2-3; TRBD1 aligns across 9 bases. Germline trimming cut 2 bases from V and 3 bases from J; bases unmatched to any gene: 4. The CDR3 runs to 15 residues. Germline V gene sequence: CDR1 SGHTS, CDR2 YDEGEE. Written as DNA, the CDR3 is TGTGCCAGCAGCTTAGGACAGGGGCAGACAGATACGCAGTATTTT. Translated: CASSLGQGQTDTQYF. Looking up the rest from reference TRBV5-8 and TRBJ2-3 gives the full variable domain: EAGVTQSPTHLIKTRGQQATLRCSPISGHTSVYWYQQALGLGLQFLLWYDEGEERNRGNFPPRFSGRQFPNYSSELNVNALELEDSALYLCASSLGQGQTDTQYFGPGTRLTVL.

This clone was picked up one time. The rearrangement links TRBV7-6 to TRBJ1-1, with D hard to call. Trimming stripped 1 base from V and 1 base from J, with 7 bases between. The CDR3 has 14 amino acids. Per germline, CDR1 SGHVS and CDR2 FNYEAQ. CDR3 sequence (DNA): TGTGCCAGCAGCTTAGTTCCCGCGAACACTGAAGCTTTCTTT. Residues: CASSLVPANTEAFF.

The CDR3 DNA is TGTGCCAGCAGCTTAGTAGGTTTCCAAGAGACCCAGTACTTC. This codes for CASSLVGFQETQYF. V usage is TRBV13 and J usage is TRBJ2-5; unclear D gene. The CDR3 sequence is 14 residues long. Germline CDR1 PRHDT, CDR2 FYEKMQ (reference sequence). V was cut by 1 base and J by 1 base, with 7 bases left in between.

The chain joins TRBV4-3 to TRBJ2-3, with 8 bases that match TRBD2. The J segment lost 8 bases and the V segment lost 2 bases, leaving 6 bases of the junction unmatched. Germline CDR1 reads LGHNA; CDR2 reads YSLEER. The CDR3 is 14 residues long. The CDR3 DNA is TGCGCCAGCAGCCAACTCCGGGGACTAGGTACGCAGTATTTT. The encoded protein is CASSQLRGLGTQYF.

This chain uses TRBV15 with TRBJ1-3; TRBD1 is a possible D gene (5 bases). Germline CDR1 and CDR2: LNHNV and YYDKDF (reference sequence). The CDR3 runs to 17 residues. Deletions cut 2 bases from V and 0 bases from J, with 14 bases between. CDR3 region: CATSRLSGPSSGNTIYF. In DNA form, the CDR3 reads TGTGCCACCAGCAGACTTTCGGGACCCAGCTCTGGAAACACCATATATTTT.

The table lists this clone with a count of one. The CDR3 sequence is CASSLWIGSDYQPQHF. The CDR3 region has the DNA TGTGCCAGCAGCTTGTGGATCGGGTCAGACTATCAGCCCCAGCATTTT. The J gene is TRBJ1-5, the V gene TRBV5-6, with D uncertain. The ends were cut back, 1 base at V and 5 bases at J, with 16 bases in the middle. The CDR3 runs 16 residues. Germline loops: CDR1 SGHDT, CDR2 YYEEEE.

The chain combines TRBV6-2 or TRBV6-3 with TRBJ1-1, with D perhaps matching TRBD1 (5 bases). There are 12 residues in the CDR3. With 5 bases removed from V and 5 bases from J, the gap between germline ends came to 9 bases. Germline V gene sequence: CDR1 MNHEY, CDR2 SVGEGT. In DNA, the CDR3 is TGTGCCAGCAGTCCCACAGGAACTGAAGCTTTCTTT. Translated: CASSPTGTEAFF.

At least ten counts were recorded for this clone. The rearrangement uses TRBV4-1 and TRBJ2-7; unclear D gene. CDR1 and CDR2 from the germline V gene are MGHRA and YSYEKL. V gave up 4 bases and J gave up 6 bases, with 13 bases separating them. The CDR3 has 13 amino acids. The DNA of the CDR3 is TGCGCCAGCAGCCCCGGCCTAGACGGCGAGCAGTACTTC. Its protein is CASSPGLDGEQYF.

The V call is TRBV29-1, the J call TRBJ2-1; D possibly corresponds to TRBD2 (7 bases). Per germline, CDR1 SQVTM and CDR2 ANQGSEA. V was shortened by 3 bases and J by 8 bases, with 11 bases between the two germline ends. The CDR3 runs to 12 residues. The CDR3 loop is CSVDGGGYEQFF. CDR3 bases: TGCAGCGTTGATGGCGGGGGCTATGAGCAGTTCTTC.

The J gene is TRBJ1-2, the V gene TRBV5-1; 7 bases are shared with TRBD1. The V gene end was trimmed by 4 bases and the J gene end by 5 bases; junction bases not matched to a gene: 14. In germline, CDR1 is SGHRS, CDR2 YFSETQ. The CDR3 covers 16 residues. The CDR3 spells CASSERREAGQYGYTF. In nucleotides, the CDR3 is TGCGCCAGCAGCGAAAGGAGGGAGGCGGGACAGTATGGCTACACCTTC.